This T cell receptor beta chain was sequenced in a study of CD8 T cells in ankylosing spondylitis. Researchers built TCR beta libraries using quantitative 5'-RACE with molecular barcodes. In TCRdb, the 5' RACE reads were re-called with MiXCR into one record per CDR3 protein. The sample yields under 950,000 distinct CDR3 sequences, roughly 19% seen once. The CDR3 consists of 12 residues. Germline assignment: CDR1 SNHLY and CDR2 FYNNEI. The germline V and J ends were trimmed by 7 bases and 4 bases, with 8 bases remaining between them. Findings of the study overall: Clones linked with disease were CD8+ and fairly uncommon in the peripheral blood. Fewer than ten highly homologous variants made up a TCR beta motif that seemed to typify ankylosing spondylitis blood.

Of note for this clonotype: Its target is unknown.

The sample comprised blood, either unsorted or a sorted T cell fraction (not recorded which). The source of this sequence is a male donor with ankylosing spondylitis. The chain joins TRBV2 to TRBJ2-1; unclear D gene. The CDR3 bases are TGTGCCAGCATAAAGGGATACAATGAGCAGTTCTTC. Encoded protein: CASIKGYNEQFF. The full variable domain, in which reference TRBV2 and TRBJ2-1 provide the parts outside the CDR3, is EPEVTQTPSHQVTQMGQEVILRCVPISNHLYFYWYRQILGQKVEFLVSFYNNEISEKSEIFDDQFSVERPDGSNFTLKIRSTKLEDSAMYFCASIKGYNEQFFGPGTRLTVL.